The sample holds a few counts of the clone carrying this TCR beta chain. The protocol was immunoSEQ multiplex PCR, while the TCRdb copy is restricted to in-frame clones and leaves out a portion. This table has roughly 69,000 clones, around 80% appearing once. This specimen comes from a study of blood T cell repertoires in COVID-19. Germline V gives CDR1 SGHNT, CDR2 YENEEA. Trimming removed 5 bases from V and 2 bases from J; junction bases left unmatched: 6. The CDR3 runs to 16 residues. The sequence came from a man aged 55 to 69 with COVID-19, enrolled during active disease. Sequencing used peripheral blood. The J gene is TRBJ2-3, the V gene TRBV11-3; 11 bases are shared with TRBD2. The DNA for the CDR3 is TGTGCCAGCAGCGTAATAGCGGGGGGGATCACAGATACGCAGTATTTT. It specifies CASSVIAGGITDTQYF.